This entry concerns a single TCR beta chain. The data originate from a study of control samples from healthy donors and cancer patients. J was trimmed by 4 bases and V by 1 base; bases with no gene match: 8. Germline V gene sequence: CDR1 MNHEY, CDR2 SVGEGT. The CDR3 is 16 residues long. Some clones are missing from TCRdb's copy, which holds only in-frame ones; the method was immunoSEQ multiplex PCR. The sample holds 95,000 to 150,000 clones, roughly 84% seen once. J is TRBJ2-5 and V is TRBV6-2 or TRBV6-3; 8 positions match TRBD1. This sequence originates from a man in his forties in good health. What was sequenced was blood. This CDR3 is CASSYFPRGRRETQYF. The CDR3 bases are TGTGCCAGCAGTTACTTCCCCAGGGGGCGACGAGAGACCCAGTACTTC.